This T cell receptor (beta chain) was documented in a study of shared clonotypes between healthy human individuals. Germline CDR1 and CDR2: SGHNT and YENEEA. This CDR3 region has 16 residues. The V end was cut by 5 bases, the J end by 2 bases, with 16 bases between. Generated by immunoSEQ multiplex PCR, the TCRdb table keeps only in-frame clones and is missing some. The sample lists roughly 330,000 clones, around two thirds occurring once. The donor population consisted of healthy HIV-negative adults with no recent acute infections or vaccinations. The sequence derives from a man aged 25 to 40 in good health. The sequenced sample consisted of memory CD4+ T cells sorted from blood. The sample's subset: CD45RA-negative fraction. The chain links TRBV11-3 to TRBJ2-1; possibly TRBD1 for D (6 bases). CDR3 bases: TGTGCCAGCAGCCGGAGTCTAAGGGGGACCTACAATGAGCAGTTCTTC. Protein sequence: CASSRSLRGTYNEQFF.